These 20 T cell receptor beta chains were all obtained from the same sample, sequenced in a study of cytomegalovirus exposure and HLA in healthy donors. In the PCR, 60 Vbeta and 13 Jbeta primers were used. The assay was immunoSEQ multiplex PCR, and TCRdb's table has in-frame clones only and misses some. The sample shows around 150,000 clones, around 73% of them seen only once. The specimen was PBMCs. The receptors were gathered from a human donor in good health.

This chain uses TRBV4-1 with TRBJ2-1; 7 bases agree with TRBD1. The CDR3 sequence is 14 residues long. Germline values: CDR1 MGHRA, CDR2 YSYEKL. The junction had 9 bases not matched to a gene; V was cut back by 6 bases and J by 7 bases. DNA of the CDR3: TGCGCCAGCAGAGAACCGGGACAGAAGAATGAGCAGTTCTTC. It codes for CASREPGQKNEQFF.

V gene TRBV9 combines with J gene TRBJ2-1, with 12 bases lining up with TRBD1. The CDR3 has 16 amino acids. Losses at the gene ends were 4 bases for V and 5 bases for J; bases not matched to a gene: 7. CDR1 and CDR2 from the germline V gene are SGDLS and YYNGEE. This chain's CDR3 is CASSPGQGAGHNEQFF. The DNA of the CDR3 is TGTGCCAGCAGCCCGGGACAGGGGGCCGGACACAATGAGCAGTTCTTC. The variable domain in full, with the rest retrieved from reference TRBV9 and TRBJ2-1, is DSGVTQTPKHLITATGQRVTLRCSPRSGDLSVYWYQQSLDQGLQFLIQYYNGEERAKGNILERFSAQQFPDLHSELNLSSLELGDSALYFCASSPGQGAGHNEQFFGPGTRLTVL.

The chain is built from TRBV7-8 and TRBJ2-7; 14 bases align to TRBD2. This CDR3 contains 16 residues. Germline V gene sequence: CDR1 SGHVS, CDR2 FQNEAQ. V gave up 5 bases and J gave up 1 base; unmatched junction bases: 4. In nucleotides, the CDR3 is TGTGCCAGCAGCCAAGGACTAGCGGGAGGTTCCTACGAGCAGTACTTC. It encodes CASSQGLAGGSYEQYF.

This rearrangement joins TRBV12-5 to TRBJ2-1; tentatively, D is TRBD1 (6 bases). The CDR3 covers 14 residues. Germline loops: CDR1 LGHNT, CDR2 FRNRAP. The V end lost 6 bases, the J end lost 10 bases, and 19 bases lay between the germline ends. The CDR3 nucleotides read TGTGCTAGTGGCCGAAACAGGGTTTTTGGGGAGCAGTTCTTC. Protein product: CASGRNRVFGEQFF.

This clone turned up a few times. The chain combines TRBV18 with TRBJ2-2; possibly TRBD1 for D (6 bases). Germline V gene data show CDR1 as KGHSH and CDR2 as LQKENI. The V end lost 1 base, the J end lost 4 bases, and 10 bases lay between the germline ends. The CDR3 runs to 15 residues. The CDR3: CASSPQLQGTGELFF. CDR3 bases: TGTGCCAGCTCACCACAGTTACAGGGCACCGGGGAGCTGTTTTTT.

This clone was found once. The chain links TRBV5-6 to TRBJ1-2; 7 positions match TRBD1. The CDR3 has 13 amino acids. The trim removed 4 bases at V and 8 bases at J, leaving 8 bases unmatched. The germline CDR1 and CDR2 sequences are SGHDT and YYEEEE. The CDR3: CASSKQGLGGYTF. In DNA form, the CDR3 reads TGTGCCAGCAGCAAACAGGGGTTGGGGGGCTACACCTTC.

CDR3 region: CASSLEVGLTSYEQYF. The DNA for the CDR3 is TGTGCCAGCAGCTTGGAGGTTGGCCTGACTAGCTACGAGCAGTACTTC. The chain employs TRBV5-6 and TRBJ2-7; D is perhaps TRBD2 (6 bases). Trimming pared 0 bases from V and 3 bases from J, leaving 16 bases between. This CDR3 comprises 16 residues. Germline CDR1 reads SGHDT; CDR2 reads YYEEEE. Full variable domain (outside the CDR3, taken from reference TRBV5-6 and TRBJ2-7): DAGVTQSPTHLIKTRGQQVTLRCSPKSGHDTVSWYQQALGQGPQFIFQYYEEEERQRGNFPDRFSGHQFPNYSSELNVNALLLGDSALYLCASSLEVGLTSYEQYFGPGTRLTVT.

This clone has more than one count but fewer than ten. Other DNA variants within this sample encode the same CDR3. The chain combines TRBV5-4 with TRBJ2-3, with 16 positions matching TRBD2. The CDR3 is made up of 20 amino acids. V lost 2 bases to trimming and J lost 4 bases; unmatched junction nucleotides: 13. Germline V gives CDR1 SGHNT, CDR2 YYREEE (reference sequence). Here the CDR3 DNA reads TGTGCCAGCAGCTTCCCCCCGGGACTAGCGGGAGGGGGGGAAGCAGATACGCAGTATTTT. It specifies CASSFPPGLAGGGEADTQYF.

This chain uses TRBV25-1 with TRBJ2-1; the match to TRBD2 covers 9 bases. V was clipped by 4 bases and J by 8 bases; unmatched bases: 3. The germline gives CDR1 MGHDK, CDR2 SYGVNS. The CDR3 totals 13 residues. The CDR3 DNA reads as TGTGCCAGCAGTGCGGCTAGCGGGGATGAGCAGTTCTTC. It specifies CASSAASGDEQFF. The complete variable domain, with remaining parts taken from reference TRBV25-1 and TRBJ2-1, reads EADIYQTPRYLVIGTGKKITLECSQTMGHDKMYWYQQDPGMELHLIHYSYGVNSTEKGDLSSESTVSRIRTEHFPLTLESARPSHTSQYLCASSAASGDEQFFGPGTRLTVL.

This clone was counted a few times. The identical CDR3 is also encoded by other nucleotide sequences in the sample. The rearrangement joins TRBV5-4 to TRBJ1-2, with D maybe TRBD1 (5 bases). This CDR3 spans 13 amino acids. CDR1 is SGHNT, CDR2 YYREEE, per germline (reference sequence). With 0 bases removed from V and 5 bases from J, the gap between germline ends came to 8 bases. CDR3 sequence reads: CASSLETDYGYTF. The DNA of the CDR3 is TGTGCCAGCAGCTTGGAGACAGATTATGGCTACACCTTC.

The V and J genes are TRBV19 and TRBJ1-2; 8 bases agree with TRBD1. CDR1 is LNHDA and CDR2 is SQIVND in the germline V gene (reference sequence). With 5 bases clipped from V and 2 bases from J, the junction kept 4 bases outside the gene matches. The CDR3 contains 14 residues. CDR3 sequence: CASSLRQGNYGYTF. The CDR3 nucleotides are TGTGCCAGTAGTCTACGACAGGGGAACTATGGCTACACCTTC. Based on the CDR3 plus reference TRBV19 and TRBJ1-2, the full variable domain is DGGITQSPKYLFRKEGQNVTLSCEQNLNHDAMYWYRQDPGQGLRLIYYSQIVNDFQKGDIAEGYSVSREKKESFPLTVTSAQKNPTAFYLCASSLRQGNYGYTFGSGTRLTVV.

This clone was detected only once. V gene TRBV6-5 combines with J gene TRBJ2-7; D is possibly TRBD1 (6 bases). The V and J ends lost 3 bases and 3 bases respectively, with 12 bases between them. Per the germline V gene, CDR1 is MNHEY and CDR2 is SVGAGI. The CDR3 is 14 amino acids. The CDR3 sequence is CASSYTGTSYEQYF. CDR3 in DNA: TGTGCCAGCAGTTATACCGGGACAAGCTACGAGCAGTACTTC.

This clone was recorded once. The V and J genes are TRBV5-6 and TRBJ2-7; 11 bases are shared with TRBD2. This CDR3 has 17 amino acids. The trim removed 4 bases at V and 1 base at J, leaving 10 bases unmatched. CDR1 is SGHDT, CDR2 YYEEEE, per germline. In nucleotides, the CDR3 is TGTGCCAGCAGCACCCACTTTAGCGGGAGGGGGTCCTACGAGCAGTACTTC. Its protein product is CASSTHFSGRGSYEQYF.

The J gene is TRBJ2-1, the V gene TRBV5-4; 7 bases are a match to TRBD1. J was trimmed by 6 bases and V by 4 bases; bases with no gene match: 7. Germline V gene data show CDR1 as SGHNT and CDR2 as YYREEE (reference sequence). The CDR3 spans 14 residues. The CDR3 DNA reads TGTGCCAGCAGCACCATCTCAGGGGGCAATGAGCAGTTCTTC. The encoded protein is CASSTISGGNEQFF.

V and J are TRBV11-2 and TRBJ2-7, with 7 bases lining up with TRBD2. J lost 4 bases, V lost 5 bases, and 8 bases had no gene match. Looked up from germline, CDR1 is SGHAT and CDR2 is FQNNGV. The CDR3 is 14 amino acids. CDR3 protein: CASSGAGGVYEQYF. DNA of the CDR3: TGTGCCAGCAGCGGCGCTGGGGGGGTATACGAGCAGTACTTC.

The CDR3 spells CASSFAGADYEQYF. The CDR3, as DNA: TGTGCCAGCAGCTTCGCCGGGGCGGACTACGAGCAGTACTTC. The chain uses TRBV6-5 and TRBJ2-5; the D gene could be TRBD1 or TRBD2 (5 bases each). The end of the DNA is better explained by TRBJ2-7, so the J call may be wrong. CDR1 is MNHEY, CDR2 SVGAGI, per germline. This CDR3 region has 14 residues.

V usage is TRBV6-5 and J usage is TRBJ1-1, with D uncertain. Germline loops: CDR1 MNHEY, CDR2 SVGAGI. Trimming removed 6 bases from V and 13 bases from J, with 18 bases in between. CDR3 length equals 12 residues. The chain's CDR3 is CASRPTDSKVFF. The CDR3 DNA reads as TGTGCCAGCAGACCCACGGACTCGAAGGTTTTCTTT.

The chain couples TRBV13 to TRBJ2-5; a weak D match, TRBD1 (6 bases). The J call may be wrong; the DNA end is better matched by TRBJ2-7. The CDR3 has 14 amino acids. In germline, CDR1 is PRHDT, CDR2 FYEKMQ (reference sequence). The CDR3 DNA reads TGTGCCAGCAGCTTAGACAGGGTAGGCTACGAGCAGTACTTC. Amino acids: CASSLDRVGYEQYF.

The chain links TRBV5-5 to TRBJ2-4; 8 positions agree with TRBD2. V shed 6 bases and J 3 bases; nucleotides not matched to a gene: 5. There are 14 residues in the CDR3. Per germline, CDR1 SGHKS and CDR2 YYEKEE (reference sequence). The CDR3 spells CASTPGGDKNIQYF. In nucleotides, the CDR3 is TGTGCCAGCACCCCGGGAGGGGACAAAAACATTCAGTACTTC.

This clone has just one count. This sequence joins TRBV27 and TRBJ2-7; 7 bases agree with TRBD2. CDR1 MNHEY and CDR2 SMNVEV come from the germline V gene (reference sequence). V lost 8 bases and J lost 6; bases outside the gene matches: 10. The CDR3 contains 13 residues. The CDR3 protein is CASGRASFREQYF. In DNA, the CDR3 is TGTGCCAGCGGGAGGGCCTCCTTTCGCGAGCAGTACTTC.